This T cell receptor (beta chain) was identified during a study of human T cells and chemical hapten exposure. Study-level background: Patients, chiefly female, had alopecia areata, totalis or universalis. Study-wide results and caveats: No change in TCRs above 1 in 1000 frequency was produced by DPC sensitization.

The time point was: pre-sensitization, week 0. Treatment of the sample: therapeutic diphenylcyclopropenone sensitization with weekly scalp DPC. The total RNA was obtained from whole blood that was not fractionated. Blood was collected ahead of every patch test applied. The V and J ends lost 8 bases and 2 bases respectively, with 9 bases between them. CDR3 length equals 13 residues. The germline V gene encodes CDR1 KGHDR and CDR2 SFDVKD. The authors' processing: Samples contained a median of roughly 100,000 TCRs, with a range of about 23,224 to 750,000. Each CDR3 protein gets one entry after TCRdb re-called the RACE reads with MiXCR. For this entry, the V and J calls and clone size follow TCRdb and not the study's own pipeline. The sample contains under 45,000 distinct CDR3 sequences, approximately 10% of which appear only once. In this sample, this clonotype turned up many times. The target antigen is unknown.

The sequence came from a man in his fifties or sixties with alopecia areata. Some clones in this sample may be carry-over from other donors' samples. The chain is built from TRBV24-1 and TRBJ2-1, with D hard to call. Sequenced material: whole blood, taken in connection with sensitization to the hapten diphenylcyclopropenone (DPC). CDR3 sequence: CATMAVTYNEQFF. In nucleotides, the CDR3 is TGTGCCACCATGGCGGTAACCTACAATGAGCAGTTCTTC.